The 4 T cell receptor beta chains presented below share a single source sample, sequenced in a study. Each CDR3 protein gets one entry after TCRdb re-called the 5' RACE reads with MiXCR. The sample lists tens of thousands of distinct CDR3 sequences, 29% occurring once. What was sequenced was memory CD4+ T cells sorted from a lymph node. Subset meaning: memory CD4+ T cells, CD4+CD45RO+CD25-. These receptors all come from a female donor with breast cancer.

V is TRBV20-1 and J is TRBJ1-6; D unresolved. The germline V gene encodes CDR1 DFQATT and CDR2 SNEGSKA (reference sequence). This CDR3 has 11 amino acids. Trimming pared 8 bases from V and 8 bases from J, leaving 10 bases between. Written as DNA, the CDR3 is TGCAGTACAATTCTCGATTCACCCCTCCACTTT. Its protein is CSTILDSPLHF.

This clonotype was counted between two and nine times. V usage is TRBV6-6 and J usage is TRBJ2-7; the match to TRBD1 covers 10 bases. Germline values: CDR1 MNHNY, CDR2 SVGAGI (reference sequence). V lost 0 bases to trimming and J lost 3 bases; unmatched junction nucleotides: 2. There are 15 residues in the CDR3. This CDR3 reads CASSYSWTGGYEQYF. The CDR3 nucleotides are TGTGCCAGCAGTTACTCTTGGACAGGGGGCTACGAGCAGTACTTC.

The rearrangement uses TRBV6-2 or TRBV6-3 and TRBJ2-1; 7 bases fit TRBD2. From germline, CDR1 is MNHEY and CDR2 SVGEGT. The CDR3 sequence is 14 residues long. The ends lost 8 bases at V and 7 bases at J; junction bases unmatched: 11. DNA of the CDR3: TGTGCCAGCGGGGACTATTTTAATGAGAATGAGCAGTTCTTC. It codes for CASGDYFNENEQFF.

This clonotype was recorded many times. This chain uses TRBV6-1 with TRBJ1-1; 9 bases are a match to TRBD1. The germline CDR1 and CDR2 sequences are MNHNS and SASEGT. Germline trimming cut 2 bases from V and 4 bases from J; bases unmatched to any gene: 5. This CDR3 is built from 15 residues. CDR3 DNA: TGTGCCAGCAGTGAAATGACAGGGGGTGGCACTGAAGCTTTCTTT. It is translated as CASSEMTGGGTEAFF.